This T cell receptor beta chain comes out of a study of response to subunit inactivated influenza vaccine (dated by TCRdb to the late 2010s). Background for the entire study: The study used deep quantitative T cell receptor repertoire profiling to track responses to a trivalent subunit inactivated influenza vaccine.

Findings and caveats that apply to the study as a whole: The authors proposed that each seasonal influenza vaccination may bring in only a limited number of new T cells.

The germline V gene (reference sequence) sets CDR1 to SSHAT and CDR2 to FNYEAQ. The CDR3 goes from the cysteine to the phenylalanine over 13 residues. Only CDR3 DNA is held: 39 bases, read in frame from base 1. The method behind the library was RT-PCR. These reads were obtained on an Illumina HiSeq 2500. Through fastp at Q25 and MiXCR, TCRdb rebuilt clones from the public reads, retaining in-frame beta chains. Every distinct CDR3 protein forms one entry, paired with its most common genes and DNA. Present in this sample are hundreds of thousands of distinct CDR3 sequences, approximately 15% of which were seen just once. Together, the top ten hold around 3% of the sample. This clonotype was recorded at least ten times. Its antigen target is currently unknown. Compared with germline, one end of the junction differs, possibly owing to a read error.

The clonotype comes from a man between 45 and 75 years old who received an inactivated influenza vaccine. Donor details come from another sample of the same person, matched by shared clones. This specimen was CD4+ T cells sorted from PBMCs, taken around 25 months after vaccination. Recombination joined TRBV7-7 with TRBJ2-1; the D gene is perhaps TRBD1, from 6 matching bases. The nucleotide sequence reads TGTGCTAGCAGCTTTGACAGGTCGAATGAGCAGTTCTTC. Translated, it gives CASSFDRSNEQFF.